The next 9 T cell receptor beta chains were all read from a single sample in a study of cytomegalovirus exposure and HLA in healthy donors. PCR used 60 Vbeta primers and 13 Jbeta primers. TCRdb's copy holds only in-frame clones and misses some; the assay was immunoSEQ multiplex PCR. The sample gives about 190,000 clones, about 77% of which show up once; approximately 4.8% is in the top ten. Specimen: PBMCs. These receptors all come from a man under 40 in good health and CMV-seropositive.

The chain combines TRBV7-2 with TRBJ1-4; 7 nucleotides align to TRBD1. CDR3 size: 15 residues. Germline-derived CDR1 and CDR2 are SGHTA and FQGNSA. V lost 2 bases, J lost 6 bases, and 6 bases stayed unmatched. CDR3 nucleotides: TGTGCCAGCAGCTTACCGACAGGGAGTTATGAAAAACTGTTTTTT. It translates to CASSLPTGSYEKLFF. The complete variable domain, with remaining parts taken from reference TRBV7-2 and TRBJ1-4, reads GAGVSQSPSNKVTEKGKDVELRCDPISGHTALYWYRQSLGQGLEFLIYFQGNSAPDKSGLPSDRFSAERTGGSVSTLTIQRTQQEDSAVYLCASSLPTGSYEKLFFGSGTQLSVL.

J is TRBJ2-2 and V is TRBV9; D possibly corresponds to TRBD1 (5 bases). Trimming removed 0 bases from V and 5 bases from J, with 8 bases in between. This CDR3 contains 14 residues. CDR1 and CDR2 from the germline V gene are SGDLS and YYNGEE. DNA for the CDR3: TGTGCCAGCAGCGTAGCAGGGAAAACCGGGGAGCTGTTTTTT. Its translation: CASSVAGKTGELFF.

For this clone: At one end, the junction sequence differs from germline, possibly due to a read error. The chain's CDR3 is CASSIEGTSIANGQFF. The CDR3 nucleotides are TGTGCCAGTAGTATAGAGGGGACTAGTATAGCTAATGGGCAGTTCTTC. The chain employs TRBV19 and TRBJ2-1; the match to TRBD2 covers 8 bases. CDR1 is LNHDA, CDR2 SQIVND, per germline (reference sequence). The CDR3 has 16 residues.

This clone occurred a few times. This rearrangement joins TRBV5-1 to TRBJ1-2; 9 nucleotides align to TRBD1. J gave up 1 base and V 5 bases, and 6 bases lay outside the gene matches. This CDR3 contains 15 residues. Germline CDR1 SGHRS, CDR2 YFSETQ. The CDR3 reads CASRPGTGFNYGYTF. In DNA form, the CDR3 reads TGCGCCAGCAGGCCAGGGACAGGGTTTAACTATGGCTACACCTTC.

The chain uses TRBV6-5 and TRBJ2-5, with TRBD1 identical over 8 bases. J was trimmed by 7 bases and V by 6 bases; bases with no gene match: 7. Germline V gene lookup returns CDR1 MNHEY and CDR2 SVGAGI. The CDR3 runs to 13 residues. CDR3 bases: TGTGCCAGCAGCATTACAGGGGGAGGGACCCAGTACTTC. It encodes CASSITGGGTQYF.

The CDR3 loop is CASSSSGQGDYGYTF. The CDR3 region has the DNA TGTGCCAGCAGTTCGTCGGGACAGGGAGACTATGGCTACACCTTC. J is TRBJ1-2 and V is TRBV28; 9 bases align to TRBD1. The CDR3 spans 15 residues. Germline CDR1 is MDHEN and CDR2 is SYDVKM. V dropped 4 bases and J dropped 3; count of bases not matched to a gene: 6.

J is TRBJ2-7 and V is TRBV19; 11 bases are shared with TRBD2. This CDR3 spans 17 amino acids. Germline CDR1 LNHDA, CDR2 SQIVND (reference sequence). Trimming at V came to 4 bases and at J to 2 bases, leaving 10 bases not matched to a gene. The CDR3 here is CASSTRSTSGTAYEQYF. The CDR3 DNA reads as TGTGCCAGTAGTACCCGATCGACTAGCGGGACGGCCTACGAGCAGTACTTC.

This clone appeared a single time. J is TRBJ1-6 and V is TRBV5-1; 10 bases match TRBD1. The CDR3 spans 15 residues. With 4 bases clipped from V and 9 bases from J, the junction kept 7 bases outside the gene matches. The germline V gene encodes CDR1 SGHRS and CDR2 YFSETQ. The CDR3 sequence: CASSPMGQGSSPLHF. CDR3 coding DNA: TGCGCCAGCAGCCCCATGGGACAGGGGAGTTCACCCCTCCACTTT.

This clone showed up just a few times. As DNA, the CDR3 is TGTGCCAGCAGACAACGGGGATTTGCTGAAGCTTTCTTT. Translating it yields CASRQRGFAEAFF. This chain links TRBV27 with TRBJ1-1; D is undetermined. Germline V gene data show CDR1 as MNHEY and CDR2 as SMNVEV (reference sequence). With 6 bases removed from V and 6 bases from J, the gap between germline ends came to 14 bases. The CDR3 has 13 residues.